This T cell receptor beta chain is from a study of CXCR4 blockade with PD-1 therapy in pancreatic cancer (dated by TCRdb to about 2019). Describing the broader study: The study combined multiplex immunohistochemistry and TCRbeta immunosequencing of resected pancreatic ductal adenocarcinoma with ex vivo slice culture testing PD-1 and CXCR4 blockade. To assess intratumoral heterogeneity, two geographically distinct regions from each of about 6 tumors were TCR-sequenced. Overall study outcomes, separate from this receptor: A strong correlation was found between amino acid clone frequency and the number of distinct nucleotide rearrangements encoding each amino acid clone, suggesting convergent selection by common tumor antigens. Tumors showed clonal expansion, with mean productive clonality roughly 0.13 versus 0.045 in healthy blood, but clonality did not correlate with survival. Because only TCRbeta chains were sequenced, true antigen-specificity overlap among convergent dominant clones remained unconfirmed while awaiting paired alpha-beta single-cell sequencing.

As to this clone: Its antigen remains undetermined. No base qualities exist here, and no much larger clone lies one base off it.

Trimming takes 5 bases from V and 3 bases from J, and the germline ends sit 13 bases apart. CDR1 and CDR2 were assigned from the germline V gene (reference sequence) as LNHDA and SQIVND. The CDR3 contains 15 residues, cysteine and phenylalanine counted. Only the CDR3 part of the read is kept: 45 bases, read in frame from the first base. Using the immunoSEQ Assay at Adaptive Biotechnologies, the researchers immunosequenced TCRbeta CDR3 regions from the extracted DNA. In the original analysis: To measure the absolute abundance of each unique TCRbeta CDR3, the sequences were collapsed and filtered. Clonality was defined as 1 minus Pielou's evenness, computed on productive in-frame rearrangements only. Regional overlap was evaluated by tracking the top 100 nucleotide rearrangements across paired samples, and paired versus unrelated samples were compared using the Morisita index. Convergence of nucleotide rearrangements onto identical amino acid sequences was assessed with the immunoSEQ Rearrangement Details tool. TCRdb holds this immuneACCESS table with in-frame rearrangements only. Some clones are missing; in checked studies, unresolved V genes explain under half, and the rest has no known cause. The V and J calls and clone size come from that table; D and trimming were worked out from the DNA. For this sample the table gives approximately 17,000 clones, of which 72% were detected only once. The top ten hold over 4.5% of the sample.

The archived tumor blocks came from patients who had not received neoadjuvant therapy before resection. For the preserved-tissue arm, the study drew on fewer than 35 surgical resection samples taken from around 25 pancreatic ductal adenocarcinoma patients who had not been treated previously. DNA for the resection arm was extracted from ten 5-micron curls of FFPE tumor lying next to the multiplex immunohistochemistry slide. Material for sequencing was tumor tissue. The chain links TRBV19 with TRBJ2-2, with a tentative D gene TRBD1 over 5 matching bases. The receptor's source is a human donor with pancreatic ductal adenocarcinoma. The sequenced DNA is TGTGCCAGTAGTTTCCAGGGTCCTTACACCGGGGAGCTGTTTTTT. Its translation is CASSFQGPYTGELFF.